The 14 T cell receptor beta chains below all came from one sample that was sequenced in a study of cytomegalovirus exposure and HLA in healthy donors. Primers for the PCR totalled 60 Vbeta and 13 Jbeta. Generated by immunoSEQ multiplex PCR, the TCRdb table keeps only in-frame clones and is missing some. The repertoire table contains around 53,000 clones. The sequencing sample was made of PBMCs. The receptors derive from a man aged 18 to 35 in good health and CMV-seropositive.

This clone shows up as medium-sized by frequency. V usage is TRBV2 and J usage is TRBJ2-6; 8 nucleotides line up with TRBD2. Germline lookup yields CDR1 SNHLY and CDR2 FYNNEI. This CDR3 is 16 amino acids long. After removal of 7 bases from V and 1 base from J, the junction contained 6 bases not matched to a gene. The CDR3 region is CASNRAGVSGANVLTF. The CDR3, as DNA: TGTGCCAGCAATCGAGCGGGAGTGTCTGGGGCCAACGTCCTGACTTTC. The full variable domain, its missing parts supplied by reference TRBV2 and TRBJ2-6, is EPEVTQTPSHQVTQMGQEVILRCVPISNHLYFYWYRQILGQKVEFLVSFYNNEISEKSEIFDDQFSVERPDGSNFTLKIRSTKLEDSAMYFCASNRAGVSGANVLTFGAGSRLTVL.

This chain connects TRBV5-5 to TRBJ2-1, with D perhaps TRBD1 (6 bases). The CDR3 sequence is 12 residues long. Trimming removed 4 bases at V and 11 bases at J, with 13 bases between. The germline gives CDR1 SGHKS, CDR2 YYEKEE (reference sequence). CDR3 bases: TGTGCCAGCAGCGGGAGACAGGACAAGCAGTTCTTC. It is translated as CASSGRQDKQFF. Full variable domain (outside the CDR3, taken from reference TRBV5-5 and TRBJ2-1): DAGVTQSPTHLIKTRGQQVTLRCSPISGHKSVSWYQQVLGQGPQFIFQYYEKEERGRGNFPDRFSARQFPNYSSELNVNALLLGDSALYLCASSGRQDKQFFGPGTRLTVL.

This chain uses TRBV27 with TRBJ2-7; the D is unclear. Germline CDR1 is MNHEY and CDR2 is SMNVEV (reference sequence). This CDR3 is built from 13 residues. V gave up 2 bases and J gave up 6 bases, with 11 bases separating them. The CDR3 here is CASSLLRLGEQYF. CDR3 in DNA: TGTGCCAGCAGTTTACTCAGGCTGGGCGAGCAGTACTTC.

The chain uses TRBV19 and TRBJ2-1; D is possibly TRBD2 (6 bases). Between the trimmed V and J ends, which lost 3 bases and 9 bases, there was a span of 15 bases. The CDR3 runs to 14 residues. From germline, CDR1 is LNHDA and CDR2 SQIVND (reference sequence). This CDR3 reads CASSISEGAGEQFF. The CDR3 region has the DNA TGTGCCAGTAGTATTTCGGAGGGAGCGGGTGAGCAGTTCTTC.

This chain joins TRBV15 and TRBJ2-1, with TRBD2 matching 8 bases. Per the germline V gene, CDR1 is LNHNV and CDR2 is YYDKDF (reference sequence). The ends lost 0 bases at V and 3 bases at J; junction bases unmatched: 10. The CDR3 is 18 residues long. The CDR3 DNA sequence: TGTGCCACCAGCAGAGATAGGGGTTCTAGCGGGCACTACAATGAGCAGTTCTTC. It specifies CATSRDRGSSGHYNEQFF.

J is TRBJ1-1 and V is TRBV2; a weak D match, TRBD1 (6 bases). In germline, CDR1 is SNHLY, CDR2 FYNNEI. Trimming stripped 7 bases from V and 4 bases from J, with 10 bases between. The CDR3 loop spans 12 amino acids. In DNA, the CDR3 is TGTGCCAGCACGGGGGGGCCCACTGAAGCTTTCTTT. Translated: CASTGGPTEAFF.

The chain carries TRBV18 and TRBJ2-3, with 8 bases lining up with TRBD2. The CDR3 totals 15 residues. Germline V CDR1 and CDR2: KGHSH, LQKENI. V shed 1 base and J 2 bases; nucleotides not matched to a gene: 2. CDR3 coding DNA: TGTGCCAGCTCACCACTAGCGGGAATCACAGATACGCAGTATTTT. It encodes CASSPLAGITDTQYF. Full variable domain (missing parts from reference TRBV18 and TRBJ2-3): NAGVMQNPRHLVRRRGQEARLRCSPMKGHSHVYWYRQLPEEGLKFMVYLQKENIIDESGMPKERFSAEFPKEGPSILRIQQVVRGDSAAYFCASSPLAGITDTQYFGPGTRLTVL.

This chain uses TRBV9 with TRBJ1-1; 9 bases align to TRBD1. The CDR3 consists of 16 residues. The ends lost 4 bases at V and 5 bases at J; junction bases unmatched: 12. Germline V gene sequence: CDR1 SGDLS, CDR2 YYNGEE. CDR3: CASSLNLDRGQTEAFF. As DNA, the CDR3 is TGTGCCAGCAGCCTAAACCTGGACAGGGGCCAAACTGAAGCTTTCTTT.

V is TRBV5-4 and J is TRBJ1-2; no firm D call. This CDR3 is built from 14 residues. The ends were cut back, 4 bases at V and 0 bases at J, with 10 bases in the middle. Per germline, CDR1 SGHNT and CDR2 YYREEE (reference sequence). The CDR3 DNA reads TGTGCCAGCAGCCCGGCGGCAGCTAACTATGGCTACACCTTC. Protein: CASSPAAANYGYTF.

The CDR3 nucleotides read TGCGCCAGCAGTGAGGGAAGAAGGGAGGGCAGCACAGATACGCAGTATTTT. The encoded protein is CASSEGRREGSTDTQYF. The chain links TRBV10-1 to TRBJ2-3; TRBD2 matches at 7 bases. Germline V CDR1 and CDR2: WNHNN, SYGVQD (reference sequence). After removal of 2 bases from V and 0 bases from J, the junction contained 8 bases not matched to a gene. The CDR3 totals 17 residues.

The chain uses TRBV5-1 and TRBJ2-7; D perhaps matches TRBD2 (6 bases). This CDR3 contains 15 residues. Germline loops: CDR1 SGHRS, CDR2 YFSETQ. With 1 base removed from V and 3 bases from J, the gap between germline ends came to 14 bases. The CDR3 region is CASSLTTGLFYEQYF. The CDR3 nucleotides read TGCGCCAGCAGCTTGACCACAGGACTATTCTACGAGCAGTACTTC.

The chain uses TRBV11-2 and TRBJ1-1; the match to TRBD1 covers 7 bases. This CDR3 region has 14 residues. V shed 2 bases, J shed 5 bases, and the junction held 5 bases outside the gene matches. Per the germline V gene, CDR1 is SGHAT and CDR2 is FQNNGV. As DNA, the CDR3 is TGTGCCAGCAGCTTAACAGGGGAGGTGACTGAAGCTTTCTTT. This codes for CASSLTGEVTEAFF.

The chain has TRBV7-9 and TRBJ2-7; D may be TRBD2 (6 bases). Trimming took 5 bases from V and 1 from J, leaving 6 bases between them. Germline CDR1 SEHNR, CDR2 FQNEAQ (reference sequence). This CDR3 is built from 12 residues. CDR3 loop: CASSRESYEQYF. The CDR3 DNA is TGTGCCAGCAGCCGGGAGTCCTACGAGCAGTACTTC.

As DNA, the CDR3 is TGCGCCAGCAGCTTCCCGGGTGCCGACGAGCAGTACTTC. Translated, it gives CASSFPGADEQYF. The chain carries TRBV5-1 and TRBJ2-7; D gene unclear. Trimming cost V 2 bases and J 5 bases, with 11 bases left between them. The CDR3 is 13 amino acids. Germline CDR1 is SGHRS and CDR2 is YFSETQ.